This T cell receptor beta chain was captured by sequencing in a study of regulatory and conventional T cells in RAG deficiency. Study-wide findings and caveats: Shannon entropy was markedly lower and Simpson indices higher in RAG-deficient patients than control T-cell subsets. In Omenn syndrome, sorted "Tregs" may be peripherally activated cells. Omenn patients showed >75% Treg-Tconv overlap and shorter CDR3 lengths. Other subsets showed roughly 9.9-fold reductions, but Treg unique TCR beta sequences fell roughly 97-fold in these patients.

V lost 5 bases and J 0 bases, leaving 10 bases between the germline ends. This CDR3 has 13 residues. CDR1 GTSNPN and CDR2 SVGIG come from the germline V gene (reference sequence). Genomic DNA came from blood conventional CD4+ T cells gated CD25-low CD127-high. Generated by immunoSEQ multiplex PCR, the TCRdb table keeps only in-frame clones and is missing some. The sample contains tens of thousands of clones, 85% to 95% of which appear only once. On this clone itself: The antigen is unknown.

These records were also assigned to another study, of regulatory T cells. That source notes: The PCR used 52 TRBV and 13 TRBJ primers.

Sequenced input: CD4+ T cells sorted from blood. This clonotype was obtained from a human donor in good health. The chain uses TRBV30 and TRBJ1-1; maybe TRBD1 (6 bases). The CDR3 nucleotides read TGTGCCTGGCAGAGACAGGTGAACACTGAAGCTTTCTTT. It codes for CAWQRQVNTEAFF.